The 19 T cell receptor beta chains below come from one sample, sequenced in a study of blood T cell repertoires in COVID-19. TCRdb keeps only in-frame clones here, not all; method: immunoSEQ multiplex PCR. The data contain roughly 340,000 clones, 80% to 90% of them singletons. Source material: PBMCs or T cells enriched from blood (not recorded which). These receptors were taken from a young man who had recovered from COVID-19.

The chain carries TRBV27 and TRBJ2-1; D is possibly TRBD2 (5 bases). Trimming left V 0 bases short and J 8 bases short, with 14 bases between. Germline V CDR1 and CDR2: MNHEY, SMNVEV (reference sequence). This CDR3 region has 15 residues. DNA for the CDR3: TGTGCCAGCAGTTTATCGTCCGAGCGGTTACATGAGCAGTTCTTC. Translating it yields CASSLSSERLHEQFF.

The J gene is TRBJ2-1, the V gene TRBV29-1; 7 bases align to TRBD2. The junction had 10 bases not matched to a gene; V was cut back by 5 bases and J by 3 bases. CDR3 size: 15 residues. CDR1 is SQVTM and CDR2 is ANQGSEA in the germline V gene. The CDR3, as DNA: TGCAGCGTTTTAACTAGCGATAGGGGCTACAATGAGCAGTTCTTC. As protein: CSVLTSDRGYNEQFF.

The gene calls are TRBV28 and TRBJ1-2, with TRBD1 matching over 9 bases. The CDR3 has 12 residues. The V and J ends lost 10 bases and 7 bases, in that order; junction bases with no gene match: 7. The germline V gene encodes CDR1 MDHEN and CDR2 SYDVKM. CDR3: CAIRGQGLGYTF. The DNA of the CDR3 is TGTGCCATCAGGGGACAGGGACTTGGCTACACCTTC.

The chain carries TRBV19 and TRBJ1-2; D gene uncertain. Per the germline V gene, CDR1 is LNHDA and CDR2 is SQIVND (reference sequence). The V and J ends lost 5 bases and 5 bases respectively, with 12 bases between them. This CDR3 comprises 13 residues. DNA for the CDR3: TGTGCCAGTAGTGAAGGAGCCTTATATGGCTACACCTTC. This translates into CASSEGALYGYTF. Full variable domain (missing parts from reference TRBV19 and TRBJ1-2): DGGITQSPKYLFRKEGQNVTLSCEQNLNHDAMYWYRQDPGQGLRLIYYSQIVNDFQKGDIAEGYSVSREKKESFPLTVTSAQKNPTAFYLCASSEGALYGYTFGSGTRLTVV.

This clone is medium-sized within its sample. The chain joins TRBV5-1 to TRBJ2-7; 11 nucleotides match TRBD1. The CDR3 contains 14 residues. Looked up from germline, CDR1 is SGHRS and CDR2 is YFSETQ. V lost 3 bases, J lost 5 bases, and 4 bases stayed unmatched. The CDR3 loop is CASSSDRGPHEQYF. For the CDR3, the DNA is TGCGCCAGCAGCTCGGACAGGGGGCCGCACGAGCAGTACTTC.

The chain joins TRBV7-2 to TRBJ2-2; D is unresolved. The V and J ends lost 5 bases and 0 bases respectively, with 13 bases between them. There are 16 residues in the CDR3. Germline V gene sequence: CDR1 SGHTA, CDR2 FQGNSA. This chain's CDR3 is CASSTYQSANTGELFF. As DNA, the CDR3 is TGTGCCAGCAGCACCTACCAATCGGCGAACACCGGGGAGCTGTTTTTT. Variable domain in full (rest from reference TRBV7-2 and TRBJ2-2): GAGVSQSPSNKVTEKGKDVELRCDPISGHTALYWYRQSLGQGLEFLIYFQGNSAPDKSGLPSDRFSAERTGGSVSTLTIQRTQQEDSAVYLCASSTYQSANTGELFFGEGSRLTVL.

This rearrangement joins TRBV6-5 to TRBJ2-1; TRBD2 matches 10 bases. J gave up 2 bases and V 5 bases, and 3 bases lay outside the gene matches. The CDR3 runs to 15 residues. CDR1 and CDR2 from the germline V gene are MNHEY and SVGAGI. The chain's CDR3 is CASSRTSGPYNEQFF. The CDR3 coding sequence is TGTGCCAGCAGTCGGACTAGCGGTCCCTACAATGAGCAGTTCTTC.

Comment on this clone: Possible read error: a much larger clone is one base away. Other DNA sequences from this sample encode an identical CDR3 as well. This rearrangement joins TRBV5-1 to TRBJ1-1, with D perhaps TRBD1 (5 bases). The CDR3 contains 14 residues. The germline V gene encodes CDR1 SGHRS and CDR2 YFSETQ. CDR3 nucleotide sequence: TGTGCCAGCAGCTTGGCGGGGGGTTACACTGAAGCTTTCTTT. The encoded protein is CASSLAGGYTEAFF.

This clone was counted once. CDR3 residues: CASATEGGQNIQYF. CDR3 DNA sequence: TGTGCCAGCGCCACGGAGGGAGGGCAAAACATTCAGTACTTC. The chain recombines TRBV27 with TRBJ2-4, with 7 bases fitting TRBD2. With 8 bases clipped from V and 5 bases from J, the junction kept 9 bases outside the gene matches. The CDR3 has 14 amino acids. The germline CDR1 and CDR2 sequences are MNHEY and SMNVEV (reference sequence).

The J gene is TRBJ2-7, the V gene TRBV6-5; D is perhaps TRBD2 (6 bases). V shed 10 bases and J shed 0 bases, with 13 bases lying between them. CDR3 length equals 13 residues. CDR1 is MNHEY, CDR2 SVGAGI, per germline. The CDR3 nucleotides are TGTGCCATCAGCCGGGACTCCTCCTACGAGCAGTACTTC. It encodes CAISRDSSYEQYF.

The chain carries TRBV10-3 and TRBJ2-3, with D possibly being TRBD1 (6 bases). The CDR3 contains 12 residues. Germline V gene lookup returns CDR1 ENHRY and CDR2 SYGVKD. The V end lost 9 bases, the J end lost 1 base, and 8 bases lay between the germline ends. The CDR3 nucleotides read TGTGCCATTGGGGGCCGCACAGATACGCAGTATTTT. The encoded protein is CAIGGRTDTQYF.

This clone was seen more than once but under ten times. The chain links TRBV7-3 to TRBJ2-1; a weak D match, TRBD2 (5 bases). The CDR3 loop spans 15 amino acids. In germline, CDR1 is SGHTA, CDR2 FQGTGA. V was cut by 0 bases and J by 9 bases, with 15 bases left in between. The CDR3 sequence is CASSLTGGGRIEQFF. The CDR3 DNA reads as TGTGCCAGCAGCTTAACAGGCGGAGGCAGAATTGAGCAGTTCTTC.

This rearrangement joins TRBV4-2 to TRBJ2-1; the D gene is possibly TRBD1 (5 bases). This CDR3 is 18 amino acids long. The germline V gene has CDR1 LGHNA and CDR2 YNFKEQ. V dropped 1 base and J dropped 2 bases, with 18 bases sitting between them. The CDR3 protein is CASSQGPSLGAPYNEQFF. CDR3 in DNA: TGTGCCAGCAGCCAAGGGCCCTCTTTAGGGGCGCCCTACAATGAGCAGTTCTTC.

This sequence joins TRBV5-4 and TRBJ1-3; TRBD1 matches 12 bases. V lost 3 bases and J lost 0; bases outside the gene matches: 4. The CDR3 spans 17 residues. CDR1 and CDR2 (germline): SGHNT, YYREEE (reference sequence). CDR3 in DNA: TGTGCCAGCAGCTGGGGACAGGGGGCCACCTCTGGAAACACCATATATTTT. It is translated as CASSWGQGATSGNTIYF.

The chain recombines TRBV19 with TRBJ1-2; 7 nucleotides agree with TRBD1. From germline, CDR1 is LNHDA and CDR2 SQIVND (reference sequence). After removal of 1 base from V and 6 bases from J, the junction contained 5 bases not matched to a gene. There are 14 residues in the CDR3. The CDR3 nucleotides are TGTGCCAGTAGTATAGGGGGCAGGGGGAATGGCTACACCTTC. Translated, it gives CASSIGGRGNGYTF.

Only one count was recorded for this clone. J is TRBJ1-3 and V is TRBV4-2, with D perhaps matching TRBD1 (5 bases). This CDR3 region has 15 residues. Germline assignment: CDR1 LGHNA and CDR2 YNFKEQ. V gave up 2 bases and J gave up 7 bases, with 15 bases separating them. CDR3 loop: CASSQSPGFQNTIYF. The CDR3 DNA follows: TGTGCCAGCAGCCAAAGCCCAGGGTTCCAGAACACCATATATTTT.

The CDR3 sequence: CASSQDRTNLGGEQYF. The DNA of the CDR3 is TGCGCCAGCAGCCAAGATAGGACTAATTTAGGCGGCGAGCAGTACTTC. The chain recombines TRBV4-3 with TRBJ2-7; D may be TRBD2 (6 bases). Germline V gene lookup returns CDR1 LGHNA and CDR2 YSLEER. V was clipped by 0 bases and J by 6 bases, with 18 bases between them. The CDR3 has 16 amino acids.

The chain employs TRBV18 and TRBJ1-2, with D possibly TRBD1 on 5 matching bases. The V gene lost 1 base and the J gene lost 4 bases, with 7 bases spanning the gap. The CDR3 loop spans 13 amino acids. Germline values: CDR1 KGHSH, CDR2 LQKENI. The CDR3 loop is CASSPRDSYGYTF. The DNA for the CDR3 is TGTGCCAGCTCACCACGCGACAGCTATGGCTACACCTTC.

The CDR3 region is CASSLRDGGNTEAFF. CDR3 nucleotide sequence: TGCGCCAGCAGCCTACGCGACGGAGGGAACACTGAAGCTTTCTTT. The chain carries TRBV5-1 and TRBJ1-1; no reliable D call. CDR1 is SGHRS, CDR2 YFSETQ, per germline. The V gene lost 4 bases and the J gene lost 1 base, with 14 bases spanning the gap. The CDR3 runs 15 residues.